The sequence of this T cell receptor (beta chain) was determined in a study of blood T cell repertoires in COVID-19. Measured with immunoSEQ multiplex PCR; TCRdb has only the in-frame clones, and not every one. The top ten clones hold 10% to 11% of a sample with 80,000 or so clones, around 84% of them seen once. The CDR3 runs to 14 residues. Germline CDR1 and CDR2: KGHDR and SFDVKD. V shed 9 bases and J 2 bases; nucleotides not matched to a gene: 7. The sequence was collected from a man aged 55-75 years with COVID-19, enrolled during active disease. Sequenced input: peripheral blood. The chain carries TRBV24-1 and TRBJ2-5, with 8 bases matching TRBD1. CDR3 coding DNA: TGTGCCACCGGTAGACAGGGGAGTCAAGAGACCCAGTACTTC. It is translated as CATGRQGSQETQYF.